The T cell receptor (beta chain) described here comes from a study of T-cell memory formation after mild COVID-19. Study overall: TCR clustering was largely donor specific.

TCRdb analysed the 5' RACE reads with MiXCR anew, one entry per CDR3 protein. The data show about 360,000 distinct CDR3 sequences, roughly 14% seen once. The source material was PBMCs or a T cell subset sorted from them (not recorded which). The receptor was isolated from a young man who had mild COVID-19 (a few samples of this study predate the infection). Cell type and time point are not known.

The CDR3 loop is CSAPPTPGDSGANVLTF. Written as DNA, the CDR3 is TGCAGTGCTCCACCTACCCCAGGGGACTCTGGGGCCAACGTCCTGACTTTC. The rearrangement uses TRBV20-1 and TRBJ2-6, with a weak D call TRBD1 (6 bases). CDR3 length: 17 residues. V lost 5 bases to trimming and J lost 0 bases, with 17 bases between them. The germline CDR1 and CDR2 sequences are DFQATT and SNEGSKA (reference sequence).